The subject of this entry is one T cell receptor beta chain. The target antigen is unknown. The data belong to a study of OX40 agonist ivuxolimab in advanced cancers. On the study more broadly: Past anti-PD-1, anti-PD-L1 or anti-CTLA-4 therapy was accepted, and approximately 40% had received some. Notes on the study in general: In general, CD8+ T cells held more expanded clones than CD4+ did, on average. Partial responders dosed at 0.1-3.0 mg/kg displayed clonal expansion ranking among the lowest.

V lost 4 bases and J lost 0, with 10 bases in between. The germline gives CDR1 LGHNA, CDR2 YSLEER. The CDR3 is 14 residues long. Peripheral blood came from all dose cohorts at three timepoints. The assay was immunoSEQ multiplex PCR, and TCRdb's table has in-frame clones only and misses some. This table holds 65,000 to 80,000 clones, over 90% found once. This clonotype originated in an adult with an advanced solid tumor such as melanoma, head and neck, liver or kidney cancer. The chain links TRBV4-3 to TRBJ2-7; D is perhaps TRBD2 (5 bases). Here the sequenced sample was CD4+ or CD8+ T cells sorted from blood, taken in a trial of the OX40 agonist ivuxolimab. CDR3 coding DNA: TGCGCCAGCAGCCTGGAGGACCCCTCCTACGAGCAGTACTTC. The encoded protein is CASSLEDPSYEQYF.